The 20 T cell receptor beta chains in this list originate from one sample, sequenced in a study of type 1 and type 2 diabetes patients. Amplification started from genomic DNA. Multiplex PCR with 30 forward and 13 reverse primers amplified the TCR beta CDR3. MiXCR, run by TCRdb on the multiplex PCR reads, gives a single entry per CDR3 protein. This table has some 250,000 distinct CDR3 sequences, 40% to 50% appearing once. Sequences were obtained from peripheral blood mononuclear cells (PBMCs). The receptor set was obtained from a man aged 18 to 29 with type 2 diabetes.

This clonotype has only a few counts. The rearrangement joins TRBV7-3 to TRBJ1-1; D is unclear. Trimming took off 0 bases at V and 1 base at J, with 9 bases between the two ends. This CDR3 has 15 residues. Germline CDR1 SGHTA, CDR2 FQGTGA. The CDR3 region is CASSLTGQWNTEAFF. The CDR3 DNA follows: TGTGCCAGCAGCTTAACCGGGCAGTGGAACACTGAAGCTTTCTTT.

This rearrangement joins TRBV30 to TRBJ2-2; 7 bases fit TRBD2. The CDR3 is 16 residues long. V lost 8 bases and J lost 0; bases outside the gene matches: 12. Per germline, CDR1 GTSNPN and CDR2 SVGIG (reference sequence). The CDR3 DNA reads TGTGCCAGCAGCTATGGACTAGTGACGAACACCGGGGAGCTGTTTTTT. Its protein product is CASSYGLVTNTGELFF.

This clonotype was counted a few times. CDR3 loop: CSASLAGAGNEQFF. In nucleotides, the CDR3 is TGCAGTGCTAGTCTTGCGGGAGCGGGGAATGAGCAGTTCTTC. The chain couples TRBV20-1 to TRBJ2-1, with 7 positions matching TRBD2. Trimming cost V 3 bases and J 7 bases; bases outside gene matches: 9. Per the germline V gene, CDR1 is DFQATT and CDR2 is SNEGSKA (reference sequence). This CDR3 region has 14 residues.

Points on this clonotype: This may be a read error, as it is one base from a much larger clone. J is TRBJ2-7 and V is TRBV10-3, with TRBD1 matching 8 bases. Looked up from germline, CDR1 is ENHRY and CDR2 is SYGVKD. The CDR3 covers 12 residues. V was pared by 6 bases and J by 6 bases, with 4 bases of the junction left unmatched. CDR3: CAISETGGEQYF. CDR3 coding DNA: TGTGCCATCAGCGAAACAGGGGGCGAGCAGTACTTC.

This clonotype turned up a few times. This chain connects TRBV14 to TRBJ2-5; tentative D call: TRBD1 (6 bases). The germline V gene has CDR1 SGHDN and CDR2 FVKESK. CDR3 length equals 14 residues. Trimming took off 4 bases at V and 1 base at J, with 10 bases between the two ends. Written as DNA, the CDR3 is TGTGCCAGCAGCCTTCTGGGGGCCCAAGAGACCCAGTACTTC. Translated, it gives CASSLLGAQETQYF.

This rearrangement joins TRBV7-2 to TRBJ2-5, with 10 bases lining up with TRBD2. With V trimmed by 6 bases and J by 1 base, 23 bases remained unmatched. CDR3 length: 21 residues. Germline CDR1 SGHTA, CDR2 FQGNSA. The CDR3 coding sequence is TGTGCCAGCAGTTTATCATCCGGGACTAGCGAGAGGGGCTCGGGCCAAGAGACCCAGTACTTC. Its protein product is CASSLSSGTSERGSGQETQYF.

This clonotype was seen at least ten times. The rearrangement uses TRBV30 and TRBJ2-1; 9 nucleotides align to TRBD2. The CDR3 is made up of 13 amino acids. Germline V gene data show CDR1 as GTSNPN and CDR2 as SVGIG (reference sequence). Unmatched junction bases numbered 3, after V lost 1 base and J lost 8 bases. The CDR3 protein is CAWSEGLAHEQFF. DNA of the CDR3: TGTGCCTGGAGTGAGGGACTAGCCCATGAGCAGTTCTTC.

The chain joins TRBV19 to TRBJ1-4; 9 bases match TRBD1. Germline values: CDR1 LNHDA, CDR2 SQIVND (reference sequence). The CDR3 contains 14 residues. The V segment lost 9 bases and the J segment 9 bases; nucleotides outside the gene matches: 11. The CDR3 coding sequence is TGTGCCAGCACAGGGGGCCTTAGCAATAAAAAACTGTTTTTT. This translates into CASTGGLSNKKLFF.

The J gene is TRBJ2-1, the V gene TRBV2; D gene uncertain. Germline V lookup: CDR1 SNHLY, CDR2 FYNNEI. The CDR3 covers 13 residues. V dropped 7 bases and J dropped 0 bases, with 7 bases sitting between them. The CDR3 is CASTESSYNEQFF. Written as DNA, the CDR3 is TGTGCCAGCACGGAGAGCTCCTACAATGAGCAGTTCTTC.

The CDR3 nucleotides read TGTGCCAGTAGTATGTGGAACATGAACACTGAAGCTTTCTTT. Protein: CASSMWNMNTEAFF. The genes are TRBV19 and TRBJ1-1; D is undetermined. The CDR3 consists of 14 residues. Germline CDR1 and CDR2: LNHDA and SQIVND (reference sequence). With 3 bases removed from V and 0 bases from J, the gap between germline ends came to 8 bases.

The table lists this clonotype with a few counts. V is TRBV2 and J is TRBJ1-1, with D possibly TRBD1 on 6 matching bases. Germline CDR1 and CDR2: SNHLY and FYNNEI. The CDR3 loop spans 17 amino acids. Trimming took off 7 bases at V and 1 base at J, with 22 bases between the two ends. In DNA form, the CDR3 reads TGTGCCAGCAAGGGTTCCGGCCCTCGAGGGGGGAACACTGAAGCTTTCTTT. It codes for CASKGSGPRGGNTEAFF.

In its sample, this clonotype was seen many times. The chain combines TRBV2 with TRBJ1-1, with no clear D. V gave up 5 bases and J gave up 7 bases, with 14 bases separating them. Germline CDR1 is SNHLY and CDR2 is FYNNEI. This CDR3 spans 13 amino acids. The DNA of the CDR3 is TGTGCCAGCAGTTCGAGGAGGCCGAGTGAAGCTTTCTTT. This codes for CASSSRRPSEAFF.

In regard to this clonotype: Being one base from a much bigger clone, this may be a read error. The rearrangement uses TRBV30 and TRBJ2-7, with D perhaps matching TRBD2 (7 bases). The CDR3 length is 12 residues. The germline V gene encodes CDR1 GTSNPN and CDR2 SVGIG (reference sequence). This CDR3 is CAWGRRGGEQHF. DNA for the CDR3: TGTGCCTGGGGTCGAAGGGGGGGCGAGCAGCACTTC. Variable domain in full (rest from reference TRBV30 and TRBJ2-7): SQTIHQWPATLVQPVGSPLSLECTVEGTSNPNLYWYRQAAGRGLQLLFYSVGIGQISSEVPQNLSASRPQDRQFILSSKKLLLSDSGFYLCAWGRRGGEQHFGPGTRLTVT.

The chain employs TRBV6-1 and TRBJ2-5, with 11 nucleotides matching TRBD2. Trimming at V came to 4 bases and at J to 2 bases, leaving 3 bases not matched to a gene. Germline V gives CDR1 MNHNS, CDR2 SASEGT. The CDR3 runs 15 residues. For the CDR3, the DNA is TGTGCCAGCAGTGTGGCTAGCGGGGGGCAAGAGACCCAGTACTTC. Protein: CASSVASGGQETQYF.

This clonotype was detected only a few times. The CDR3 DNA is TGTGCCAGTAGTCCAAGCCCTGGACAGGGGAATGGCTACACCTTC. Translation: CASSPSPGQGNGYTF. This chain links TRBV19 with TRBJ1-2, with 9 bases aligning to TRBD1. V dropped 5 bases and J dropped 6; count of bases not matched to a gene: 10. Germline V gene sequence: CDR1 LNHDA, CDR2 SQIVND (reference sequence). This CDR3 is 15 amino acids long.

This clonotype was observed many times. The chain uses TRBV15 and TRBJ2-7, with D possibly being TRBD1 (6 bases). Germline-derived CDR1 and CDR2 are LNHNV and YYDKDF (reference sequence). Trimming left V 2 bases short and J 9 bases short, with 23 bases between. The CDR3 is 16 amino acids. CDR3 region: CATSRSDRSLENGQYF. In DNA, the CDR3 is TGTGCCACCAGCAGATCCGACAGGAGCCTTGAGAACGGGCAGTACTTC. The variable domain in full, with the rest retrieved from reference TRBV15 and TRBJ2-7, is DAMVIQNPRYQVTQFGKPVTLSCSQTLNHNVMYWYQQKSSQAPKLLFHYYDKDFNNEADTPDNFQSRRPNTSFCFLDIRSPGLGDTAMYLCATSRSDRSLENGQYFGPGTRLTVT.

The rearrangement uses TRBV5-1 and TRBJ2-7; D remains unclear. The germline V and J ends were trimmed by 1 base and 6 bases, with 14 bases remaining between them. The CDR3 extends over 14 amino acids. Germline CDR1 is SGHRS and CDR2 is YFSETQ. The CDR3 DNA is TGCGCCAGCAGCTTGAACGGCCCCATCGGCGAGCAGTACTTC. It is translated as CASSLNGPIGEQYF.

This clonotype occurred a few times. This rearrangement joins TRBV19 to TRBJ1-1; tentative D call: TRBD1 (6 bases). Germline lookup yields CDR1 LNHDA and CDR2 SQIVND (reference sequence). This CDR3 region has 12 residues. V was pared by 4 bases and J by 9 bases, with 12 bases between. CDR3 sequence: CASSNRGGKAFF. The DNA for the CDR3 is TGTGCCAGTAGTAATCGGGGGGGCAAAGCTTTCTTT.

The chain is built from TRBV7-9 and TRBJ1-1; D perhaps matches TRBD1 (5 bases). The CDR3 is 14 amino acids. V lost 7 bases and J 4 bases, leaving 16 bases between the germline ends. Germline values: CDR1 SEHNR, CDR2 FQNEAQ (reference sequence). CDR3 bases: TGTGCCAGCACCCCAGAGGGGTCCGGCACTGAAGCTTTCTTT. Translation: CASTPEGSGTEAFF.

The genes are TRBV9 and TRBJ2-5; no definite D call. The CDR3 loop spans 13 amino acids. V lost 2 bases to trimming and J lost 5 bases, with 10 bases between them. Germline V lookup: CDR1 SGDLS, CDR2 YYNGEE. Here the CDR3 reads CASSVSHSETQYF. CDR3 coding DNA: TGTGCCAGCAGCGTCTCACACAGCGAGACCCAGTACTTC.